The 18 T cell receptor beta chains below all came from one sample that was sequenced in a study of T cells expressing NK-cell markers. Following a re-call of the 5' RACE reads, TCRdb has one entry per CDR3 protein and lacks DNA. The sample's table shows some 440,000 distinct CDR3 sequences. Source material: blood T cells: a sorted CD56 or NKG2C T cell subset, CD4+ or CD8+ T cells, or bulk PBMC T cells (not recorded which). The receptor source for this set is a woman aged 45 to 65 in good health.

The chain couples TRBV3-1 to TRBJ2-3. This CDR3 has 15 residues. The germline V gene encodes CDR1 LGHDT and CDR2 YNNKEL (reference sequence). The CDR3 protein is CASSQEGADTDTQYF.

V gene TRBV6-2 or TRBV6-3 combines with J gene TRBJ1-2. Germline CDR1 and CDR2: MNHEY and SVGEGT. The CDR3 totals 15 residues. This CDR3 is CASSSTTKYYYGYTF.

The rearrangement joins TRBV7-9 to TRBJ2-3; the D call of TRBD2 rests on TCRdb alone, since no DNA is present to check it. The germline V gene encodes CDR1 SEHNR and CDR2 FQNEAQ (reference sequence). This CDR3 has 19 amino acids. The CDR3 sequence: CASSERGLAGHGDTDTQYF.

The rearrangement links TRBV20-1 to TRBJ2-1; TCRdb's assignment of TRBD2 cannot be checked, as there is no DNA. The CDR3 totals 16 residues. Germline V CDR1 and CDR2: DFQATT, SNEGSKA (reference sequence). CDR3 sequence: CSARPSSGSSYNEQFF.

The chain couples TRBV20-1 to TRBJ2-3. Germline V gene sequence: CDR1 DFQATT, CDR2 SNEGSKA (reference sequence). The CDR3 loop spans 14 amino acids. The CDR3 sequence: CSARVLSRADTQYF.

Here the CDR3 reads CSARDIIAGSNEQFF. V gene TRBV20-1 combines with J gene TRBJ2-1; the D gene TCRdb calls, TRBD2, cannot be checked with no DNA. The CDR3 consists of 15 residues. The germline V gene has CDR1 DFQATT and CDR2 SNEGSKA (reference sequence).

The V gene is TRBV29-1, the J gene TRBJ2-2; TCRdb selects TRBD1, and the lack of DNA leaves this call unchecked. The CDR3 consists of 13 residues. Per germline, CDR1 SQVTM and CDR2 ANQGSEA. The CDR3 here is CSGNRGSPGELFF.

The V gene is TRBV18, the J gene TRBJ1-2. Per the germline V gene, CDR1 is KGHSH and CDR2 is LQKENI. The CDR3 has 13 amino acids. The CDR3 is CASSATSGYGYTF. Supplemented by reference TRBV18 and TRBJ1-2, the full variable domain reads NAGVMQNPRHLVRRRGQEARLRCSPMKGHSHVYWYRQLPEEGLKFMVYLQKENIIDESGMPKERFSAEFPKEGPSILRIQQVVRGDSAAYFCASSATSGYGYTFGSGTRLTVV.

The chain joins TRBV20-1 to TRBJ2-1; with no DNA, the TCRdb D assignment of TRBD2 cannot be verified. The CDR3 covers 17 residues. Germline V CDR1 and CDR2: DFQATT, SNEGSKA (reference sequence). CDR3 sequence: CSARALSGRVNYNEQFF.

V is TRBV9 and J is TRBJ1-4; there is no DNA to check the TCRdb D call of TRBD1. The CDR3 totals 14 residues. Germline lookup yields CDR1 SGDLS and CDR2 YYNGEE. This CDR3 reads CASSEGDRDEKLFF.

This chain joins TRBV5-1 and TRBJ2-3; TCRdb reports TRBD2, a call that lacks DNA to check it against. CDR1 and CDR2 from the germline V gene are SGHRS and YFSETQ. This CDR3 spans 15 amino acids. CDR3 in amino acids: CASRPRYGGGETQYF.

V usage is TRBV18 and J usage is TRBJ1-5. Germline values: CDR1 KGHSH, CDR2 LQKENI. The CDR3 has 12 amino acids. The chain's CDR3 is CASSPSSQPQHF.

This chain joins TRBV3-1 and TRBJ2-7. The CDR3 contains 14 residues. The germline CDR1 and CDR2 sequences are LGHDT and YNNKEL (reference sequence). The CDR3: CASSQSAISYEQYF.

The chain recombines TRBV12-3 or TRBV12-4 with TRBJ1-5; TCRdb's D call, TRBD1, is unchecked because there is no DNA. The CDR3 spans 15 residues. The CDR3 sequence: CASSHRGHSNQPQHF.

This chain joins TRBV29-1 and TRBJ1-2; TCRdb calls TRBD1, which cannot be checked without DNA. Germline-derived CDR1 and CDR2 are SQVTM and ANQGSEA. The CDR3 is 12 residues long. CDR3 sequence reads: CSVPGQIYGYTF. Filled out from reference TRBV29-1 and TRBJ1-2, the complete variable domain reads SAVISQKPSRDICQRGTSLTIQCQVDSQVTMMFWYRQQPGQSLTLIATANQGSEATYESGFVIDKFPISRPNLTFSTLTVSNMSPEDSSIYLCSVPGQIYGYTFGSGTRLTVV.

The V call is TRBV5-1, the J call TRBJ1-2; TCRdb's assignment of TRBD1 cannot be checked, as there is no DNA. This CDR3 contains 15 residues. CDR1 is SGHRS and CDR2 is YFSETQ in the germline V gene. The CDR3 spells CASSPMTGDNYGYTF.

V gene TRBV27 combines with J gene TRBJ2-7. Germline assignment: CDR1 MNHEY and CDR2 SMNVEV (reference sequence). This CDR3 spans 11 amino acids. Here the CDR3 reads CASSAGWEQYF.

V usage is TRBV29-1 and J usage is TRBJ2-5; there is no DNA to check the TCRdb D call of TRBD1. The CDR3 length is 17 residues. Germline loops: CDR1 SQVTM, CDR2 ANQGSEA. CDR3 sequence reads: CSVVTGPGTGGRGTQYF.